The rows below give T cell receptor beta chains drawn from one sample of a study of cytomegalovirus exposure and HLA in healthy donors. Sequenced by immunoSEQ multiplex PCR; TCRdb stores in-frame clones only, minus some. The sample holds 100,000 to 150,000 clones; under 90% are singletons and the top ten take approximately 4%. What was sequenced was PBMCs. The receptors were gathered from a woman aged 40-49 years in good health and CMV-seronegative. Both conserved end residues are part of each CDR3. The order of the fields is V gene, CDR3 length, clone size, D gene, J gene, CDR3 protein, CDR3 DNA. The D gene is left open where the match is weak. Clone size is given for some rows only: seen once, a few or many times, or a class if the clone is expanded.

TRBV5-1	18	NA	TRBD1	TRBJ2-3	CASSSDGALLTGADTQYF	TGCGCCAGCAGCTCGGACGGGGCCCTACTCACAGGGGCAGATACGCAGTATTTT
TRBV7-8	15	NA	TRBD1	TRBJ2-7	CASSISGTGIYEQYF	TGTGCCAGCAGCATCTCCGGGACAGGAATCTACGAGCAGTACTTC
TRBV5-6	14	NA	NA	TRBJ1-6	CASSSSRELSPLHF	TGTGCCAGCAGTTCGTCTCGGGAGCTTTCACCCCTCCACTTT
TRBV9	14	NA	NA	TRBJ1-1	CASSLGGAMKEAFF	TGTGCCAGCAGCCTTGGGGGGGCGATGAAGGAAGCTTTCTTT
TRBV2	14	NA	TRBD2	TRBJ2-5	CASRPGLAKETQYF	TGTGCCAGCAGACCGGGACTAGCAAAAGAGACCCAGTACTTC
TRBV4-3	16	NA	TRBD2	TRBJ2-1	CASSQRDGTTYNEQFF	TGCGCCAGCAGCCAAAGAGACGGGACTACATACAATGAGCAGTTCTTC
TRBV19	15	NA	NA	TRBJ2-4	CASSMTRVAKNIQYF	TGTGCCAGTAGTATGACCAGGGTGGCCAAAAACATTCAGTACTTC
TRBV7-9	15	NA	TRBD2	TRBJ2-1	CASSLASGAYNEQFF	TGTGCCAGCAGCTTAGCTAGCGGGGCTTACAATGAGCAGTTCTTC
TRBV19	15	NA	NA	TRBJ1-1	CASSIVGGTNTEAFF	TGTGCCAGTAGTATAGTCGGAGGGACGAACACTGAAGCTTTCTTT
TRBV4-2	15	NA	NA	TRBJ1-2	CASSQDGQDNYGYTF	TGTGCCAGCAGCCAAGATGGCCAGGATAACTATGGCTACACCTTC
TRBV29-1	13	NA	TRBD1	TRBJ1-1	CSVQTGGNTEAFF	TGCAGCGTTCAGACAGGGGGTAACACTGAAGCTTTCTTT
TRBV25-1	15	NA	NA	TRBJ2-3	CASSEGGEWADTQYF	TGTGCCAGCAGTGAAGGAGGGGAGTGGGCAGATACGCAGTATTTT
TRBV5-1	12	NA	NA	TRBJ1-1	CASSLAGPEAFF	TGCGCCAGCAGCTTGGCTGGCCCAGAAGCTTTCTTT
TRBV13	13	NA	TRBD1	TRBJ1-2	CASSFRGNYGYTF	TGTGCCAGCAGCTTCAGGGGGAACTATGGCTACACCTTC
TRBV7-9	17	NA	TRBD1	TRBJ2-1	CASSLGSRGPSSDEQFF	TGTGCCAGCAGCTTAGGTTCGAGGGGGCCGTCGTCGGATGAGCAGTTCTTC
TRBV6-5	16	NA	TRBD1	TRBJ2-7	CARSYGDRGLAYEQYF	TGTGCCCGCAGTTACGGGGACAGGGGGCTCGCCTACGAGCAGTACTTC
TRBV7-9	14	once	TRBD1	TRBJ2-7	CASSSLDRAYEQYF	TGTGCCAGCAGCTCATTGGACAGGGCGTACGAGCAGTACTTC
TRBV7-2	14	NA	TRBD1	TRBJ1-1	CASSRGQGNTEAFF	TGTGCCAGCAGCCGTGGACAGGGGAACACTGAAGCTTTCTTT
TRBV27	14	few	NA	TRBJ2-3	CASSSGVPPDTQYF	TGTGCCAGCAGTTCGGGGGTTCCCCCAGATACGCAGTATTTT
TRBV9	15	NA	TRBD2	TRBJ2-5	CASSVDTSGGETQYF	TGTGCCAGCAGCGTAGATACTAGCGGGGGAGAGACCCAGTACTTC
TRBV5-1	12	NA	NA	TRBJ2-3	CASSSTGDTQYF	TGCGCCAGCAGCTCAACTGGAGATACGCAGTATTTT
TRBV14	16	NA	TRBD1	TRBJ2-2	CASSQYPGQTTGELFF	TGTGCCAGCAGCCAATACCCGGGACAGACCACCGGGGAGCTGTTTTTT
TRBV4-2	16	NA	TRBD2	TRBJ2-7	CARSSTSGSGGYEQYF	TGTGCCCGCAGCAGCACTAGCGGGAGCGGGGGCTACGAGCAGTACTTC
TRBV7-8	14	NA	TRBD2	TRBJ2-5	CASSPGLAVETQYF	TGTGCCAGCAGCCCGGGACTAGCAGTAGAGACCCAGTACTTC
TRBV5-1	16	NA	NA	TRBJ2-5	CASSLGTSRGGETQYF	TGCGCCAGCAGCTTGGGAACTAGCAGAGGAGGTGAGACCCAGTACTTC
TRBV2	15	NA	NA	TRBJ2-5	CASSQSTSGAETQYF	TGTGCCAGCAGCCAGAGCACTTCAGGGGCAGAGACCCAGTACTTC
TRBV5-4	16	few	TRBD1	TRBJ2-4	CASSSGQGAAKNIQYF	TGTGCCAGCAGCTCGGGACAGGGGGCGGCCAAAAACATTCAGTACTTC
TRBV14	15	NA	TRBD1	TRBJ1-5	CASSNKGTEPFNQHF	TGTGCCAGCAGCAACAAAGGGACAGAGCCTTTTAACCAGCATTTT
TRBV11-1	14	NA	TRBD2	TRBJ2-5	CASSSPAGDETQYF	TGTGCCAGCAGCTCCCCAGCGGGAGATGAGACCCAGTACTTC
TRBV28	16	once	NA	TRBJ1-1	CASSSIIASGDTEAFF	TGTGCCAGCAGCTCCATTATAGCCTCCGGGGACACTGAAGCTTTCTTT
TRBV5-1	15	few	NA	TRBJ2-5	CASSLNTGPQETQYF	TGCGCCAGCAGCTTGAATACAGGTCCACAAGAGACCCAGTACTTC
TRBV4-2	16	NA	TRBD2	TRBJ2-7	CASSQDLREDVYEQYF	TGTGCCAGCAGCCAAGATTTGCGGGAGGACGTATACGAGCAGTACTTC
TRBV7-2	8	NA	TRBD2	TRBJ2-7	CMGGEQYF	TGTATGGGGGGGGAGCAGTACTTC
TRBV2	15	NA	NA	TRBJ2-5	CASRAGTHPQETQYF	TGTGCCAGCAGAGCTGGGACTCATCCCCAAGAGACCCAGTACTTC
TRBV20-1	11	NA	TRBD2	TRBJ2-1	CSARTSGQQFF	TGCAGTGCTAGAACTAGCGGCCAGCAGTTCTTC
TRBV29-1	15	NA	TRBD1	TRBJ2-1	CSVGRGTGGRVEQFF	TGCAGCGTTGGACGGGGGACAGGCGGGCGTGTTGAGCAGTTCTTC
TRBV13	13	NA	NA	TRBJ1-2	CASSPTDRRGYTF	TGTGCCAGCAGCCCCACCGACAGGCGCGGCTACACCTTC
TRBV28	16	few	NA	TRBJ2-5	CASSLGTPFDQETQYF	TGTGCCAGCAGTCTCGGGACACCGTTTGACCAAGAGACCCAGTACTTC
TRBV7-8	15	NA	TRBD1	TRBJ1-2	CASSLTGQGNYGYTF	TGTGCCAGCAGCTTAACGGGACAGGGGAACTATGGCTACACCTTC
TRBV7-9	13	NA	NA	TRBJ2-2	CASSLAGAGELFF	TGTGCCAGCAGCTTAGCGGGAGCCGGGGAGCTGTTTTTT
TRBV7-7	16	NA	TRBD2	TRBJ2-5	CASSLTPSGLQETQYF	TGTGCTAGCAGCCTAACCCCTAGCGGCCTTCAAGAGACCCAGTACTTC
TRBV5-6	12	NA	NA	TRBJ2-7	CASSLARYEQYF	TGTGCCAGCAGCTTGGCTCGCTACGAGCAGTACTTC
TRBV2	14	few	NA	TRBJ1-4	CASSVGLFGEKLFF	TGTGCCAGCAGCGTGGGGCTGTTTGGGGAAAAACTGTTTTTT
TRBV6-1	13	NA	NA	TRBJ1-2	CAGRRGAGYGYTF	TGTGCCGGACGGCGGGGGGCAGGCTATGGCTACACCTTC
TRBV28	18	few	NA	TRBJ1-3	CASSYEQVPVYSGNTIYF	TGTGCCAGCAGTTACGAACAGGTCCCCGTATACTCTGGAAACACCATATATTTT
TRBV6-6	15	NA	NA	TRBJ1-1	CASSYEEGSSTEAFF	TGTGCCAGCAGTTACGAGGAGGGGAGCAGCACTGAAGCTTTCTTT